This TCR beta chain was sequenced in a study of T cell responses to AZD1222 COVID-19 vaccine. Study-wide results and limits: Reportedly, close to half of spike-specific TCRs are directed against unmutated variant regions. Donors were chiefly white British, with a greater number of females, and clonal diversity was perhaps underestimated. Vaccine-associated CD4 TCRs spanned spike, dominant at 160-218 and 743-854.

Germline-derived CDR1 and CDR2 are KGHSH and LQKENI. The germline V and J ends were trimmed by 5 bases and 1 base, with 5 bases remaining between them. The CDR3 covers 12 residues. For this clone: No antigen is known for it.

Profiled with immunoSEQ multiplex PCR; TCRdb holds only in-frame clones, not every one. The data contain 95,000 to 150,000 clones, roughly nine tenths of them singletons. Sequenced material: peripheral blood, taken 28 days after the second AZD1222 dose. The source of this sequence is an adult who received the AZD1222 COVID-19 vaccine. The gene calls are TRBV18 and TRBJ1-1; no clear D. The CDR3 here is CASSMENTEAFF. CDR3 coding DNA: TGTGCCAGCTCAATGGAGAACACTGAAGCTTTCTTT.